Listed below are T cell receptor beta chains from one sample, sequenced in a study of T cell repertoires in cytomegalovirus infection. In TCRdb, the reads were re-called with MiXCR into one record per CDR3 protein. The sample consists of 150,000 to 200,000 distinct CDR3 sequences, 17% of them appearing once. Material: CD8+ T cells from PBMCs. Every receptor here comes from a human donor in good health (CMV status not recorded). Some clones in this sample may be carry-over from other donors' samples. Each CDR3 is given with its conserved first and last residue. The order of the fields is J gene, clone size, V gene, D gene, CDR3 DNA, CDR3 protein. The D gene is left open where the match is weak. Size values are once, few and many counts, or a class for expanded clones, and some rows have none.

J gene: TRBJ2-7
clone size: few
V gene: TRBV7-9
D gene: TRBD1
CDR3 DNA: TGTGCCAGCAGCTCCCTCTCGGGACAGAGCTACTACGAGCAGTACTTC
CDR3 protein: CASSSLSGQSYYEQYF

J gene: TRBJ2-6
clone size: few
V gene: TRBV9
D gene: .
CDR3 DNA: TGTGCCAGCAGCGTACCCCTTACGGGAGCCGGGGCCAACGTCCTGACTTTC
CDR3 protein: CASSVPLTGAGANVLTF

J gene: TRBJ2-7
clone size: few
V gene: TRBV7-8
D gene: TRBD2
CDR3 DNA: TGTGCCAGCAGCTCCTCCTTAGTTCGCGGGGGGGCGTCCTACGAGCAGTACTTC
CDR3 protein: CASSSSLVRGGASYEQYF

J gene: TRBJ1-2
clone size: .
V gene: TRBV5-6
D gene: TRBD1
CDR3 DNA: TGTGCCAGCAGCGCCGGGACAGAGACTAACTATGGCTACACCTTC
CDR3 protein: CASSAGTETNYGYTF

J gene: TRBJ2-7
clone size: .
V gene: TRBV9
D gene: .
CDR3 DNA: TGTGCCAGCAGCGTAGGCGGGGGCCACGAGCAGTACTTC
CDR3 protein: CASSVGGGHEQYF

J gene: TRBJ2-5
clone size: .
V gene: TRBV11-2
D gene: TRBD2
CDR3 DNA: TGTGCCAGCAGCATCGGACTAGCGGGGGGTCAAGAGACCCAGTACTTC
CDR3 protein: CASSIGLAGGQETQYF

J gene: TRBJ2-1
clone size: few
V gene: TRBV28
D gene: TRBD1
CDR3 DNA: TGTGCCAGCTCCGTGGGGACAGTCTACAATGAGCAGTTCTTC
CDR3 protein: CASSVGTVYNEQFF

J gene: TRBJ1-1
clone size: few
V gene: TRBV7-9
D gene: TRBD1
CDR3 DNA: TGTGCCAGCAGCCCCGTCAGGGGGCCCTTGAACACTGAAGCTTTCTTT
CDR3 protein: CASSPVRGPLNTEAFF

J gene: TRBJ2-1
clone size: .
V gene: TRBV6-5
D gene: TRBD2
CDR3 DNA: TGTGCCAGCAGTCCGTTCGGGGTGCGGGGGGCCTACAATGAGCAGTTCTTC
CDR3 protein: CASSPFGVRGAYNEQFF

J gene: TRBJ2-1
clone size: .
V gene: TRBV6-2/TRBV6-3
D gene: .
CDR3 DNA: TGTGCCAGTCAGTCCTCTGTCTACAATGAGCAGTTCTTC
CDR3 protein: CASQSSVYNEQFF

J gene: TRBJ2-1
clone size: few
V gene: TRBV9
D gene: .
CDR3 DNA: TGTGCCAGCAGCGTCGGGGGCACCTACAATGAGCAGTTCTTC
CDR3 protein: CASSVGGTYNEQFF

J gene: TRBJ2-1
clone size: few
V gene: TRBV5-1
D gene: .
CDR3 DNA: TGCGCCAGCAGCTTCCGTACTAGTTACAATGAGCAGTTCTTC
CDR3 protein: CASSFRTSYNEQFF

J gene: TRBJ2-7
clone size: few
V gene: TRBV12-3/TRBV12-4
D gene: TRBD2
CDR3 DNA: TGTGCCAGCAGTACCTCTTCGGGAGGGATTCGCTACGAGCAGTACTTC
CDR3 protein: CASSTSSGGIRYEQYF

J gene: TRBJ2-7
clone size: once
V gene: TRBV11-2
D gene: TRBD2
CDR3 DNA: TGTGCCAGCAGCTTAGTACGGCTAGCGGGAGTCTCCTACGAGCAGTACTTC
CDR3 protein: CASSLVRLAGVSYEQYF

J gene: TRBJ1-1
clone size: few
V gene: TRBV28
D gene: .
CDR3 DNA: TGTGCCAGCAGTCGGACCGAGAAAGGGACTGAAGCTTTCTTT
CDR3 protein: CASSRTEKGTEAFF

J gene: TRBJ1-1
clone size: many
V gene: TRBV12-3/TRBV12-4
D gene: .
CDR3 DNA: TGTGCCAGCAGTTTTCAGGGGATGAACACTGAAGCTTTCTTT
CDR3 protein: CASSFQGMNTEAFF

J gene: TRBJ1-1
clone size: .
V gene: TRBV7-8
D gene: .
CDR3 DNA: TGTGCCAGCAGCTTAGCCTCCCCCAGGGCGGGAGACACTGAAGCTTTCTTT
CDR3 protein: CASSLASPRAGDTEAFF

J gene: TRBJ2-7
clone size: .
V gene: TRBV7-2
D gene: .
CDR3 DNA: TGTGCCAGCAGCCTTTGGGGGTCGCGGAACTACGAGCAGTACTTC
CDR3 protein: CASSLWGSRNYEQYF

J gene: TRBJ2-1
clone size: .
V gene: TRBV7-6
D gene: .
CDR3 DNA: TGTGCCAGCAGCTTAGTAGAAGTGGGACCCCTCAGTGAGCAGTTCTTC
CDR3 protein: CASSLVEVGPLSEQFF

J gene: TRBJ1-5
clone size: .
V gene: TRBV11-1
D gene: TRBD1
CDR3 DNA: TGTGCCAGCAGCTTACAGGCAGGGGGTAGCAATCAGCCCCAGCATTTT
CDR3 protein: CASSLQAGGSNQPQHF

J gene: TRBJ2-7
clone size: many
V gene: TRBV28
D gene: TRBD1
CDR3 DNA: TGTGCCAGCAGTTTAGTACAGGGGAGAGGGGAGCAGTACTTC
CDR3 protein: CASSLVQGRGEQYF

J gene: TRBJ2-7
clone size: .
V gene: TRBV7-6
D gene: TRBD1
CDR3 DNA: TGTGCCAGCAGCCGCGACAGGGAAGGAGAGCAGTACTTC
CDR3 protein: CASSRDREGEQYF

J gene: TRBJ1-4
clone size: few
V gene: TRBV19
D gene: TRBD1
CDR3 DNA: TGTGCCAGTAGTTCACGGACAGGTTATGAAAAACTGTTTTTT
CDR3 protein: CASSSRTGYEKLFF

J gene: TRBJ1-2
clone size: .
V gene: TRBV5-6
D gene: .
CDR3 DNA: TGTGCCAGCAGCTCGGGACCTAACTATGGCTACACCTTC
CDR3 protein: CASSSGPNYGYTF

J gene: TRBJ2-7
clone size: .
V gene: TRBV2
D gene: .
CDR3 DNA: TGTGCCAGCAGTGACCCCGGATATCGGGACGAGCAGTACTTC
CDR3 protein: CASSDPGYRDEQYF

J gene: TRBJ1-2
clone size: few
V gene: TRBV6-5
D gene: .
CDR3 DNA: TGTGCCAGCAGTTACTCGAGGGACGCTCATGGCTACACCTTC
CDR3 protein: CASSYSRDAHGYTF

J gene: TRBJ2-1
clone size: .
V gene: TRBV7-8
D gene: TRBD1
CDR3 DNA: TGTGCCAGCAGCTCCCCCCGGGTGGGACAGAACCCCAATGAGCAGTTCTTC
CDR3 protein: CASSSPRVGQNPNEQFF

J gene: TRBJ2-1
clone size: few
V gene: TRBV28
D gene: TRBD1
CDR3 DNA: TGTGCCAGCAGAGGGGGCTCCACTGAGCAGTTCTTC
CDR3 protein: CASRGGSTEQFF

J gene: TRBJ2-4
clone size: .
V gene: TRBV2
D gene: TRBD1
CDR3 DNA: TGTGCCAGCAGTGATCCGGGACAGCTGATAGCCAAAAACATTCAGTACTTC
CDR3 protein: CASSDPGQLIAKNIQYF

J gene: TRBJ1-2
clone size: .
V gene: TRBV19
D gene: .
CDR3 DNA: TGTGCCACGTCCTGGACAGCACTCTATGGCTACACCTTC
CDR3 protein: CATSWTALYGYTF

J gene: TRBJ2-5
clone size: few
V gene: TRBV7-9
D gene: .
CDR3 DNA: TGTGCCAGCAGCCGACAGGAGGACCAAGAGACCCAGTACTTC
CDR3 protein: CASSRQEDQETQYF

J gene: TRBJ2-3
clone size: .
V gene: TRBV7-3
D gene: .
CDR3 DNA: TGTGCCAGCAGCCCAACGTTCGACCCAGATACGCAGTATTTT
CDR3 protein: CASSPTFDPDTQYF

J gene: TRBJ2-7
clone size: .
V gene: TRBV12-3/TRBV12-4
D gene: TRBD1
CDR3 DNA: TGTGCCAGCAGTCCGACAGGGATCCACGAGCAGTACTTC
CDR3 protein: CASSPTGIHEQYF

J gene: TRBJ1-2
clone size: .
V gene: TRBV7-2
D gene: .
CDR3 DNA: TGTGCCAGCAGCTTGAACAGGGTGGGATATGGCTACACCTTC
CDR3 protein: CASSLNRVGYGYTF

J gene: TRBJ2-1
clone size: few
V gene: TRBV7-6
D gene: TRBD2
CDR3 DNA: TGTGCCAGCAGCTTAATAAATGCGGGGGGCAATGAGCAGTTCTTC
CDR3 protein: CASSLINAGGNEQFF

J gene: TRBJ1-2
clone size: few
V gene: TRBV10-3
D gene: .
CDR3 DNA: TGTGCCATCAGTGAGTCAGTTGGGGGACCTTCCTATGGCTACACCTTC
CDR3 protein: CAISESVGGPSYGYTF

J gene: TRBJ1-2
clone size: few
V gene: TRBV19
D gene: .
CDR3 DNA: TGTGCCAGTAGTAGAAGACGGGACGGTAGATCTAACTATGGCTACACCTTC
CDR3 protein: CASSRRRDGRSNYGYTF

J gene: TRBJ1-2
clone size: .
V gene: TRBV11-2
D gene: .
CDR3 DNA: TGTGCCAGCAGTCTAGAGGGGGGCGCTTATGGCTACACCTTC
CDR3 protein: CASSLEGGAYGYTF

J gene: TRBJ2-7
clone size: few
V gene: TRBV28
D gene: .
CDR3 DNA: TGTGCCAGCAGTTTACCAGTTCCGTCGCTCGCCCCCTTCTACGAGCAGTACTTC
CDR3 protein: CASSLPVPSLAPFYEQYF

J gene: TRBJ2-1
clone size: .
V gene: TRBV6-2/TRBV6-3
D gene: .
CDR3 DNA: TGTGCCAGCGGCCAGCAGGCCAGTAATGAGCAGTTCTTC
CDR3 protein: CASGQQASNEQFF

J gene: TRBJ1-1
clone size: many
V gene: TRBV7-2
D gene: TRBD1
CDR3 DNA: TGTGCCAGCAGCTTAGGGTCCGACAGGGAAGGGGCTTTCTTT
CDR3 protein: CASSLGSDREGAFF

J gene: TRBJ2-4
clone size: .
V gene: TRBV7-9
D gene: TRBD2
CDR3 DNA: TGTGCCAGCAGCGGGGGACTAGCGGCGGCCAAAAACATTCAGTACTTC
CDR3 protein: CASSGGLAAAKNIQYF

J gene: TRBJ1-4
clone size: .
V gene: TRBV28
D gene: .
CDR3 DNA: TGTGCCAGCAAGGGGGGACTAGGAAAACTGTTTTTT
CDR3 protein: CASKGGLGKLFF

J gene: TRBJ2-6
clone size: .
V gene: TRBV28
D gene: .
CDR3 DNA: TGTGCCAGCAGTTTAGGAACAGGGCCAGGGGCCAACGTCCTGACTTTC
CDR3 protein: CASSLGTGPGANVLTF

J gene: TRBJ2-7
clone size: few
V gene: TRBV7-2
D gene: TRBD1
CDR3 DNA: TGTGCCAGCAGCTCCCGGGACAGGGCCTACGAGCAGTACTTC
CDR3 protein: CASSSRDRAYEQYF

J gene: TRBJ2-1
clone size: .
V gene: TRBV19
D gene: .
CDR3 DNA: TGTGCCAGTAGTATAAAAACAGGGTCTTCCTACAATGAGCAGTTCTTC
CDR3 protein: CASSIKTGSSYNEQFF

J gene: TRBJ2-1
clone size: few
V gene: TRBV28
D gene: TRBD2
CDR3 DNA: TGTGCCAGCAGTAAAGGTGGGACTAGTCTCCTCGGGAATGAGCAGTTCTTC
CDR3 protein: CASSKGGTSLLGNEQFF

J gene: TRBJ2-3
clone size: .
V gene: TRBV7-2
D gene: TRBD1
CDR3 DNA: TGTGCCAGCAGCTTTCGGACAGGGGGCCCAGATACGCAGTATTTT
CDR3 protein: CASSFRTGGPDTQYF

J gene: TRBJ2-7
clone size: .
V gene: TRBV28
D gene: .
CDR3 DNA: TGTGCCACCTCTACGGTCTCCTACGAGCAGTACTTC
CDR3 protein: CATSTVSYEQYF